The clone carrying this TCR beta chain appeared a single time. This record belongs to a study of cytomegalovirus exposure and HLA in healthy donors. The CDR3 sequence is 16 residues long. Germline loops: CDR1 LGHNA, CDR2 YNFKEQ. V lost 4 bases to trimming and J lost 2 bases, with 16 bases between them. The assay was immunoSEQ multiplex PCR, and TCRdb's table has in-frame clones only and misses some. The data show some 110,000 clones, 90% to 95% seen once. Input material: PBMCs. The origin of this receptor is a woman under 30 in good health and CMV-seronegative. The chain uses TRBV4-2 and TRBJ2-3; a weak D match, TRBD2 (7 bases). The CDR3 sequence is CASSLLGGAPTDTQYF. In DNA, the CDR3 is TGTGCCAGCAGCCTCCTAGGGGGGGCCCCCACAGATACGCAGTATTTT.